These 10 T cell receptor beta chains were sequenced from one sample in a study of blood T cell repertoires in COVID-19. Produced via immunoSEQ multiplex PCR; TCRdb's table is partial and in-frame only. The sample lists roughly 200,000 clones, approximately 80% occurring once. The sequencing sample was made of peripheral blood. Receptors were obtained from a human donor in a cohort sampled during active COVID-19.

The chain recombines TRBV9 with TRBJ2-5; TRBD2 matches 14 bases. CDR1 and CDR2 from the germline V gene are SGDLS and YYNGEE. CDR3 size: 18 residues. V lost 0 bases, J lost 9 bases, and 13 bases stayed unmatched. The CDR3 coding sequence is TGTGCCAGCAGCGTAGAAGGGACTAGCGGGGGTTCCCGTATAGCCCAGTACTTC. Translated, it gives CASSVEGTSGGSRIAQYF.

The chain links TRBV5-1 to TRBJ2-1; 8 bases line up with TRBD2. The J segment lost 2 bases and the V segment lost 4 bases, leaving 5 bases of the junction unmatched. CDR3 length: 15 amino acids. Germline V lookup: CDR1 SGHRS, CDR2 YFSETQ. The DNA of the CDR3 is TGCGCCAGCAGCACCACTAGCGGACCCTACAATGAGCAGTTCTTC. It codes for CASSTTSGPYNEQFF.

This chain connects TRBV7-9 to TRBJ2-2; the match to TRBD2 covers 8 bases. The ends lost 8 bases at V and 7 bases at J; junction bases unmatched: 12. CDR1 and CDR2 from the germline V gene are SEHNR and FQNEAQ (reference sequence). CDR3 length: 15 residues. For the CDR3, the DNA is TGTGCCAGCGGCCGTGGAGCGGGAGACGTCGGGGAGCTGTTTTTT. Translation: CASGRGAGDVGELFF.

V is TRBV3-1 (or the pseudogene TRBV3-2) and J is TRBJ1-2; D is undetermined. The V end was cut by 0 bases, the J end by 7 bases, with 12 bases between. The CDR3 length is 14 residues. Germline lookup yields CDR1 LGHDT and CDR2 YNNKEL (reference sequence). CDR3 loop: CASSQDLRGGGYTF. In DNA form, the CDR3 reads TGTGCCAGCAGCCAAGATTTGCGCGGCGGTGGCTACACCTTC.

The V and J genes are TRBV2 and TRBJ1-2, with D tentatively TRBD1 (6 bases). V lost 1 base and J lost 8, with 11 bases in between. The CDR3 totals 13 residues. Germline CDR1 and CDR2: SNHLY and FYNNEI. The CDR3 reads CASSEVQGLGYTF. Here the CDR3 DNA reads TGTGCCAGCAGTGAAGTACAGGGTTTGGGCTACACCTTC. Based on the CDR3 plus reference TRBV2 and TRBJ1-2, the full variable domain is EPEVTQTPSHQVTQMGQEVILRCVPISNHLYFYWYRQILGQKVEFLVSFYNNEISEKSEIFDDQFSVERPDGSNFTLKIRSTKLEDSAMYFCASSEVQGLGYTFGSGTRLTVV.

The V and J genes are TRBV5-6 and TRBJ1-1; D not resolved. Germline V CDR1 and CDR2: SGHDT, YYEEEE. V dropped 1 base and J dropped 0 bases, with 13 bases sitting between them. This CDR3 comprises 16 residues. The CDR3 region has the DNA TGTGCCAGCAGCTTGTCCCCAGGCCTTATGAACACTGAAGCTTTCTTT. Its translation is CASSLSPGLMNTEAFF. Together with reference TRBV5-6 and TRBJ1-1, the CDR3 gives the full variable domain: DAGVTQSPTHLIKTRGQQVTLRCSPKSGHDTVSWYQQALGQGPQFIFQYYEEEERQRGNFPDRFSGHQFPNYSSELNVNALLLGDSALYLCASSLSPGLMNTEAFFGQGTRLTVV.

This CDR3 is CASSTQGNMINEQFF. DNA of the CDR3: TGTGCCAGCTCAACGCAGGGGAATATGATCAATGAGCAGTTCTTC. The genes are TRBV18 and TRBJ2-1; tentative D call: TRBD1 (6 bases). Between the trimmed V and J ends, which lost 5 bases and 6 bases, there was a span of 17 bases. The CDR3 covers 15 residues. The germline CDR1 and CDR2 sequences are KGHSH and LQKENI.

The chain joins TRBV5-1 to TRBJ2-7; 7 nucleotides line up with TRBD1. Germline V lookup: CDR1 SGHRS, CDR2 YFSETQ. The CDR3 runs to 14 residues. Trimming removed 2 bases from V and 6 bases from J; junction bases left unmatched: 8. The DNA for the CDR3 is TGCGCCAGCAGCTTTGCACAGGGGAGTGGCGAGCAGTACGTC. Its protein product is CASSFAQGSGEQYV.

The chain joins TRBV6-6 to TRBJ2-3; TRBD1 matches 9 bases. V lost 6 bases and J lost 2; bases outside the gene matches: 0. Per germline, CDR1 MNHNY and CDR2 SVGAGI (reference sequence). The CDR3 is made up of 13 amino acids. The CDR3 protein is CASRQGATDTQYF. The CDR3 DNA follows: TGTGCCAGCAGACAGGGGGCCACAGATACGCAGTATTTT.

The chain employs TRBV19 and TRBJ1-2, with D perhaps TRBD1 (5 bases). Germline assignment: CDR1 LNHDA and CDR2 SQIVND (reference sequence). The CDR3 contains 14 residues. The V end lost 4 bases, the J end lost 1 base, and 10 bases lay between the germline ends. CDR3 residues: CASSTTVYNYGYTF. Written as DNA, the CDR3 is TGTGCCAGTAGTACGACAGTCTATAACTATGGCTACACCTTC.